This is a list of T cell receptor beta chains from one sample in a study of blood T cell repertoires in COVID-19. Assay: immunoSEQ multiplex PCR; the TCRdb copy retains only in-frame clones and omits some. This sample has about 220,000 clones, with 65% to 85% found just once. The sample taken for sequencing was peripheral blood. These receptor sequences come from a woman between 45 and 65 years old with acute or convalescent COVID-19. The CDR3 runs from the conserved cysteine through the conserved F or W. Fields, in order: V gene, J gene, CDR3 protein.

V gene: TRBV2; J gene: TRBJ2-7; CDR3 protein: CASRATGSRLSYEQYF
V gene: TRBV5-6; J gene: TRBJ1-2; CDR3 protein: CASSLDTSYGYTF
V gene: TRBV3-1/TRBV3-2; J gene: TRBJ2-1; CDR3 protein: CASSQLAGVNEQFF
V gene: TRBV6-5; J gene: TRBJ1-6; CDR3 protein: CASTFGGFENSPLHF
V gene: TRBV19; J gene: TRBJ2-7; CDR3 protein: CASRAGGNEQYF
V gene: TRBV28; J gene: TRBJ2-7; CDR3 protein: CASRQEEQYF
V gene: TRBV19; J gene: TRBJ2-2; CDR3 protein: CASSNPSGRAGELFF
V gene: TRBV30; J gene: TRBJ1-2; CDR3 protein: CAWMVEQGINYGYTF
V gene: TRBV5-1; J gene: TRBJ2-1; CDR3 protein: CASSSSAGGSYNEQFF
V gene: TRBV5-4; J gene: TRBJ2-7; CDR3 protein: CASRDSGTSREQYF
V gene: TRBV11-2; J gene: TRBJ1-5; CDR3 protein: CASSLGQHNQPQHF
V gene: TRBV2; J gene: TRBJ1-1; CDR3 protein: CASRNGQVEAFF
V gene: TRBV20-1; J gene: TRBJ1-1; CDR3 protein: CSASSLEAFF
V gene: TRBV7-2; J gene: TRBJ2-3; CDR3 protein: CASSPRTGPEDTQYF
V gene: TRBV28; J gene: TRBJ2-6; CDR3 protein: CASSSAGSGANVLTF
V gene: TRBV24-1; J gene: TRBJ1-5; CDR3 protein: CATSDPTGVGNQPQHF
V gene: TRBV19; J gene: TRBJ2-1; CDR3 protein: CASSREAHYNEQFF
V gene: TRBV2; J gene: TRBJ1-6; CDR3 protein: CASSESRQANSPLHF
V gene: TRBV28; J gene: TRBJ2-1; CDR3 protein: CASSSEDRFNNEQFF
V gene: TRBV11-1; J gene: TRBJ1-2; CDR3 protein: CASSLFEGEGYTF
V gene: TRBV2; J gene: TRBJ2-1; CDR3 protein: CASSGLGYNEQFF
V gene: TRBV30; J gene: TRBJ1-2; CDR3 protein: CAWGPQGGYGYTF
V gene: TRBV7-3; J gene: TRBJ2-3; CDR3 protein: CASTLSPSTDTQYF
V gene: TRBV5-6; J gene: TRBJ2-5; CDR3 protein: CASSPEGAGETQYF
V gene: TRBV19; J gene: TRBJ2-5; CDR3 protein: CASSIGREETQYF
V gene: TRBV25-1; J gene: TRBJ1-6; CDR3 protein: CASRTDGNSPLHF
V gene: TRBV12-3/TRBV12-4; J gene: TRBJ2-1; CDR3 protein: CASSRDRANEQFF
V gene: TRBV15; J gene: TRBJ1-4; CDR3 protein: CATSRRPGTGPSNEKLFF
V gene: TRBV15; J gene: TRBJ2-7; CDR3 protein: CATSRGDSGRYEQYF
V gene: TRBV19; J gene: TRBJ1-1; CDR3 protein: CASSGQGGNTEAFF
V gene: TRBV28; J gene: TRBJ2-2; CDR3 protein: CASSPRTSGRWTGELFF
V gene: TRBV4-1; J gene: TRBJ1-4; CDR3 protein: CASSWSEEDEKLFF
V gene: TRBV6-5; J gene: TRBJ1-5; CDR3 protein: CASSYSQGSNQPQHF
V gene: TRBV5-4; J gene: TRBJ1-3; CDR3 protein: CASSLGSGGNTIYF
V gene: TRBV29-1; J gene: TRBJ2-1; CDR3 protein: CSGPGLAGGSSSYNEQFF
V gene: TRBV27; J gene: TRBJ2-7; CDR3 protein: CASKRRQAYEQYF
V gene: TRBV10-3; J gene: TRBJ2-1; CDR3 protein: CAISDSSGLAGGREQFF
V gene: TRBV5-1; J gene: TRBJ1-2; CDR3 protein: CASRMRQNYGYTF
V gene: TRBV11-3; J gene: TRBJ2-3; CDR3 protein: CASSLGTADTQYF
V gene: TRBV19; J gene: TRBJ1-2; CDR3 protein: CASLHTGRGDYGYTF
V gene: TRBV6-5; J gene: TRBJ1-3; CDR3 protein: CASSRRQGGSNTIYF
V gene: TRBV28; J gene: TRBJ2-1; CDR3 protein: CASNLGGTGGRNEQFF
V gene: TRBV5-4; J gene: TRBJ2-3; CDR3 protein: CASSLVGAGGFTDTQYF
V gene: TRBV20-1; J gene: TRBJ1-1; CDR3 protein: CSAGTAEAFF
V gene: TRBV4-2; J gene: TRBJ2-7; CDR3 protein: CASSPETGQGAEYF
V gene: TRBV5-6; J gene: TRBJ2-7; CDR3 protein: CASSRRQGSNYEQYF
V gene: TRBV28; J gene: TRBJ2-7; CDR3 protein: CASSSGQTYLPPHLYEQYF
V gene: TRBV19; J gene: TRBJ2-7; CDR3 protein: CASQDRGGPYEQYF
V gene: TRBV5-1; J gene: TRBJ2-1; CDR3 protein: CASSLDRDDEQFF
V gene: TRBV5-6; J gene: TRBJ2-7; CDR3 protein: CASSLGDRDSYEQYF
V gene: TRBV11-2; J gene: TRBJ1-1; CDR3 protein: CASSLTRRGRSTEAFF
V gene: TRBV7-8; J gene: TRBJ2-1; CDR3 protein: CASSLEDYLNEQFF
V gene: TRBV10-3; J gene: TRBJ1-5; CDR3 protein: CAIRESGAGPQHF
V gene: TRBV5-6; J gene: TRBJ1-1; CDR3 protein: CASSLVRVYTEAFF
V gene: TRBV29-1; J gene: TRBJ2-1; CDR3 protein: CSAPDRVGIKHNEQFF